The clone carrying this T cell receptor (beta chain) appeared many times. The missing CDR3 end, 3 residues past where the read stops, is filled in from the germline J gene. The sample originates from a study of T cell clonality in common variable immunodeficiency. V was shortened by 3 bases and J by 4 bases, with 21 bases between the two germline ends. The CDR3 covers 18 residues. Assay used: immunoSEQ multiplex PCR; TCRdb lists only in-frame clones, some missing. This repertoire lists tens of thousands of clones without singletons; roughly 1.6% sits in the top ten. J is TRBJ1-4 and V is TRBV23-1; no firm D call. TRBV23-1 is an ORF, and what it does is uncertain. The sample was peripheral blood mononuclear cells. The source of this sequence is a person between 18 and 75 years old in good health. This CDR3 is CASSHDRQVRPDNEKLFF. The part of the CDR3 DNA that was read is TGCGCCAGCAGTCACGATCGGCAGGTGAGGCCGGATAATGAAAAA.